The clone carrying this TCR beta chain has only a few counts. Its matching antigen is unknown. A much larger clone lies one base from this, so it may be a read error. The data derive from a study of CD8 T cells in ankylosing spondylitis. Study observations and caveats: The study looked at matched synovial fluid samples from ankylosing spondylitis patients. Disease-linked clones were reported to be significantly enriched there.

TCRdb used MiXCR to reprocess the 5' RACE reads, holding one entry per CDR3 protein. This sample yields more than 300,000 distinct CDR3 sequences, of which 11% are seen a single time; around 10% belongs to the top ten. This receptor was identified in a female donor with ankylosing spondylitis or in good health (not recorded which). Sequences were obtained from blood, either unsorted or a sorted T cell fraction (not recorded which).

Written as DNA, the CDR3 is TGCAGTGCTAGAGATCATTGGGGAATAGGTTCCCACGAGCAGTACTTC. Residues: CSARDHWGIGSHEQYF. The chain is built from TRBV20-1 and TRBJ2-7; D unresolved. The V end was cut by 0 bases, the J end by 5 bases, with 20 bases between. CDR1 DFQATT and CDR2 SNEGSKA come from the germline V gene (reference sequence). CDR3 length equals 16 residues.